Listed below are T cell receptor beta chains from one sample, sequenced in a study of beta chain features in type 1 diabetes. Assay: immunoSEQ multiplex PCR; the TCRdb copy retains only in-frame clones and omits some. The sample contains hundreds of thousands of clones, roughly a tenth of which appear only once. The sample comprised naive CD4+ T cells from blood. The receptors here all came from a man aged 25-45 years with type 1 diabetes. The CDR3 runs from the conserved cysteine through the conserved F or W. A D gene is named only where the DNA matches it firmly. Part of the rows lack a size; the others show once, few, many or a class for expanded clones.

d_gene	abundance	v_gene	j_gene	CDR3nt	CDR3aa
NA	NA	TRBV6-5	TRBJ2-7	TGTGCCAGCAGTTACGGGGTCGGAGGGAACGAGCAGTACTTC	CASSYGVGGNEQYF
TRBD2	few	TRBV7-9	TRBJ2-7	TGTGCCAGCAGCCCGGGACTAGCGGGATACGAGCAGTACTTC	CASSPGLAGYEQYF
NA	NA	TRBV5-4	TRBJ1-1	TGTGCCAGCAGCTCCTCCCGGGACACTGAAGCTTTCTTT	CASSSSRDTEAFF
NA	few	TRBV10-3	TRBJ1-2	TGTGCCATCAACAACCAGCCGGGGGATGGCTACACCTTC	CAINNQPGDGYTF
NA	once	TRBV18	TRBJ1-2	TGTGCCAGCTCACCATACGACATAAACTATGGCTACACCTTC	CASSPYDINYGYTF
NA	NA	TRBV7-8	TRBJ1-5	TGTGCCAGCAGCTTAGTTGGGGGAGGCAATAGCAATCAGCCCCAGCATTTT	CASSLVGGGNSNQPQHF
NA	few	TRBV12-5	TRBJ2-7	TGTGCTAGTGGTTTGACCAACCTCGGGAAGATTCCCTACGAGCAGTACTTC	CASGLTNLGKIPYEQYF
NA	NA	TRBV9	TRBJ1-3	TGTGCCAGCAGCGTAGGTCTAACGGGTCTTGGAAACACCATATATTTT	CASSVGLTGLGNTIYF
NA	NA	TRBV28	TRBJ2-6	TGTGCCAGCAAAAATCGGGGACTGTTCGACGGGGCCAACGTCCTGACTTTC	CASKNRGLFDGANVLTF
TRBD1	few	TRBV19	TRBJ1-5	TGTGCCAGTAGGGGACAGGGTGGTCAGCCCCAGCATTTT	CASRGQGGQPQHF
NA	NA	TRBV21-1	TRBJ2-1	TGTGCCAGCAGCAAAAAGAAATACGGGAGCCCAAATGAGCAGTTCTTC	CASSKKKYGSPNEQFF
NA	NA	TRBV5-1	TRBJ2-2	TGCGCCAGCAGCTTGCAACCAGGCCCCACCGGGGAGCTGTTTTTT	CASSLQPGPTGELFF
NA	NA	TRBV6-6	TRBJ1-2	TGTGCCAGCAGTTACTCCTTTGGTCGGGATGGCTACACCTTC	CASSYSFGRDGYTF
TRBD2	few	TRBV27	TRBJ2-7	TGTGCCAGCAGTTCCCTTGCAGCGGGGAACTACGAGCAGTACTTC	CASSSLAAGNYEQYF
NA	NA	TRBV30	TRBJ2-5	TGTGCCTGGAGACGAGCTGAGACCCAGTACTTC	CAWRRAETQYF
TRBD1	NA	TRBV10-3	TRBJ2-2	TGTGCCATCAGTGATCGACAGGGGAACACCGGGGAGCTGTTTTTT	CAISDRQGNTGELFF
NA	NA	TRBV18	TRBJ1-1	TGTGCCAGCTCACCACCTGGCCAGGTGGTCACTGAAGCTTTCTTT	CASSPPGQVVTEAFF
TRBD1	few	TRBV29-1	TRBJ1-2	TGCAGCGTTTCTCGGACAGGGCATGGCTACACCTTC	CSVSRTGHGYTF
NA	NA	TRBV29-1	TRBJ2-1	TGCAGCGTTGGGGACAACAACAATGAGCAGTTCTTC	CSVGDNNNEQFF
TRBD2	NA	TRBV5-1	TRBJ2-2	TGCGCCAGCAGCGACCTGGGGGGGAGCACCGGGGAGCTGTTTTTT	CASSDLGGSTGELFF